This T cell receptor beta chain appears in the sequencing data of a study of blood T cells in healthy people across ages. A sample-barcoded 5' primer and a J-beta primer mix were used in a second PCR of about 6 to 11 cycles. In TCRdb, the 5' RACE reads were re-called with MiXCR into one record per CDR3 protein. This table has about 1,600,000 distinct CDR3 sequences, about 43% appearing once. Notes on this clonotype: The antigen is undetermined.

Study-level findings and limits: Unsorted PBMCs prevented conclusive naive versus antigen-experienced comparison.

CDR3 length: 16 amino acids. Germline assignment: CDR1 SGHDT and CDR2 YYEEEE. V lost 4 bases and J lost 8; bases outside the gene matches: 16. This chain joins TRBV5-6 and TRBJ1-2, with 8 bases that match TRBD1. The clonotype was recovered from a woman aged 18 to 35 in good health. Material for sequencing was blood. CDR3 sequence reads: CASSQNSGQDIEGYTF. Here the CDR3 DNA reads TGTGCCAGCAGCCAGAATTCGGGACAGGATATCGAAGGCTACACCTTC.